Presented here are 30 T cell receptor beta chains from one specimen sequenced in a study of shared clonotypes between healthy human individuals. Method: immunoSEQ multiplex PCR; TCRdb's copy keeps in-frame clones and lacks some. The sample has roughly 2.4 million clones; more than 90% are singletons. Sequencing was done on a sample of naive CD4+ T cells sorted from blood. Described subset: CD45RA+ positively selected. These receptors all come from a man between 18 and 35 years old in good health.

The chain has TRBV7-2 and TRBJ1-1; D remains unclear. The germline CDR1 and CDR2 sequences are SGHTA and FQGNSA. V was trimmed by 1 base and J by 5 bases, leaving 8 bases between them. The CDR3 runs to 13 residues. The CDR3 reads CASSLDGPTEAFF. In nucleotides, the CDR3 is TGTGCCAGCAGCTTAGACGGGCCGACTGAAGCTTTCTTT. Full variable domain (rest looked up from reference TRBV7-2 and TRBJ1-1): GAGVSQSPSNKVTEKGKDVELRCDPISGHTALYWYRQSLGQGLEFLIYFQGNSAPDKSGLPSDRFSAERTGGSVSTLTIQRTQQEDSAVYLCASSLDGPTEAFFGQGTRLTVV.

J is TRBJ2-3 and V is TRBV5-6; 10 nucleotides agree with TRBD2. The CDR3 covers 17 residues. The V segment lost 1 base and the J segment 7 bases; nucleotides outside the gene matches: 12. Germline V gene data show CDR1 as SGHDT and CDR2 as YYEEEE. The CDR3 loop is CASSLKVAAGGLYTQYF. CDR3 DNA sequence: TGTGCCAGCAGCTTGAAAGTAGCAGCGGGGGGGCTTTATACGCAGTATTTT.

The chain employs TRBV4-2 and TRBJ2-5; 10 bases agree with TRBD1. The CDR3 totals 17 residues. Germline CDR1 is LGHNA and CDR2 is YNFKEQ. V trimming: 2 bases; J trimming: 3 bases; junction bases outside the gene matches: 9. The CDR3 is CASSQSVPGTGEETQYF. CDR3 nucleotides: TGTGCCAGCAGCCAAAGCGTTCCCGGGACAGGGGAAGAGACCCAGTACTTC.

CDR3 coding DNA: TGTGCCAGTAGCATGGGACCGCTAAACACCGGGGAGCTGTTTTTT. Translation gives CASSMGPLNTGELFF. This sequence joins TRBV19 and TRBJ2-2; D possibly matches TRBD1 or TRBD2 (5 bases each). Trimming pared 6 bases from V and 2 bases from J, leaving 13 bases between. The CDR3 runs to 15 residues. CDR1 and CDR2 (germline): LNHDA, SQIVND (reference sequence).

The CDR3 nucleotides are TGCGCCAGCAGTTTTCCGGGACAGGCTACAAGCGTGTTTTTT. The encoded protein is CASSFPGQATSVFF. The chain is built from TRBV10-2 and TRBJ1-4; TRBD1 aligns across 8 bases. Germline assignment: CDR1 WSHSY and CDR2 SAAADI. V shed 5 bases and J 15 bases; nucleotides not matched to a gene: 14. The CDR3 is 14 residues long.

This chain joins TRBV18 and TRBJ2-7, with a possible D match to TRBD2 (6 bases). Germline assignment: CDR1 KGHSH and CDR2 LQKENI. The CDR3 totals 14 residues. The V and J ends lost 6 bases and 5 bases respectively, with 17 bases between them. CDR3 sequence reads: CASSGGRGFHEQYF. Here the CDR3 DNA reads TGTGCCAGCTCGGGGGGACGGGGATTTCACGAGCAGTACTTC.

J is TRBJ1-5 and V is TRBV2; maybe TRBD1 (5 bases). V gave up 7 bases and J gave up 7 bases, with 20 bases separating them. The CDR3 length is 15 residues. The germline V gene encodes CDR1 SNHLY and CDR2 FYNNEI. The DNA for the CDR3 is TGTGCCAGCACCGGGCAGGCAGGGACCTACCAGCCCCAGCATTTT. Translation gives CASTGQAGTYQPQHF. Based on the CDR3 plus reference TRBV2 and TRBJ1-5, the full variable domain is EPEVTQTPSHQVTQMGQEVILRCVPISNHLYFYWYRQILGQKVEFLVSFYNNEISEKSEIFDDQFSVERPDGSNFTLKIRSTKLEDSAMYFCASTGQAGTYQPQHFGDGTRLSIL.

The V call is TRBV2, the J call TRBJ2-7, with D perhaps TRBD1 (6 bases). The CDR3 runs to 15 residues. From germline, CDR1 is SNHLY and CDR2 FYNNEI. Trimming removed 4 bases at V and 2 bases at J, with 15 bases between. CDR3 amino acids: CASSVRQVPAYEQYF. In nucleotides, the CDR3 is TGTGCCAGCAGTGTCAGACAGGTGCCCGCCTACGAGCAGTACTTC.

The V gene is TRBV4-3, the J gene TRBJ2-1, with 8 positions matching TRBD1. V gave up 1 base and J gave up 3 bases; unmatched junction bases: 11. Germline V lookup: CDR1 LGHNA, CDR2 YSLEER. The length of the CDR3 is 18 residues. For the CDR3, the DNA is TGCGCCAGCAGCCAAGTAGTAGCTCCAGGGGGCTTCTACAATGAGCAGTTCTTC. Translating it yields CASSQVVAPGGFYNEQFF.

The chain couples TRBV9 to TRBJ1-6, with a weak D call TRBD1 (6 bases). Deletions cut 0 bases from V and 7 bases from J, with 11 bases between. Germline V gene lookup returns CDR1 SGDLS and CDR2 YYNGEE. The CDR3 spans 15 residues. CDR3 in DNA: TGTGCCAGCAGCGTAGTGGACAGCAGGAATTCACCCCTCCACTTT. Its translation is CASSVVDSRNSPLHF.

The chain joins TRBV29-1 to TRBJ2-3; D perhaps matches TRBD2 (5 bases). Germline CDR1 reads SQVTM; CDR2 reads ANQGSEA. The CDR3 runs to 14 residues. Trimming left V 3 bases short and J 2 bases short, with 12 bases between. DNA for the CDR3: TGCAGCGTTGACCGCCCCGGGATCACAGATACGCAGTATTTT. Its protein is CSVDRPGITDTQYF.

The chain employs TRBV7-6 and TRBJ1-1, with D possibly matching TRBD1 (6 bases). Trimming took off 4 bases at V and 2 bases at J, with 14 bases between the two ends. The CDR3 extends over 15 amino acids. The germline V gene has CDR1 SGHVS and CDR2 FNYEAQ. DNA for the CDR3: TGTGCCAGCAGCTCTCCAACAGGGAGCAACACTGAAGCTTTCTTT. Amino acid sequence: CASSSPTGSNTEAFF. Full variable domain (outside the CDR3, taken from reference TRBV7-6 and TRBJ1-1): GAGVSQSPRYKVTKRGQDVALRCDPISGHVSLYWYRQALGQGPEFLTYFNYEAQQDKSGLPNDRFSAERPEGSISTLTIQRTEQRDSAMYRCASSSPTGSNTEAFFGQGTRLTVV.

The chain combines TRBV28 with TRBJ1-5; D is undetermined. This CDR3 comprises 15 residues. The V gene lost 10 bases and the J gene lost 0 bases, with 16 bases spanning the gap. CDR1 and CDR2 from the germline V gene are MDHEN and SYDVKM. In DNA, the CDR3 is TGTGCCACCCGCGACGGTTTCTTTAGCAATCAGCCCCAGCATTTT. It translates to CATRDGFFSNQPQHF.

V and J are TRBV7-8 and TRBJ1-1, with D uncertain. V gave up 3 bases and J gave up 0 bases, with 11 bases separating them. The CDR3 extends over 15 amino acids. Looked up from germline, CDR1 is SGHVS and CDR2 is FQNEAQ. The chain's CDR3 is CASSFNYQVNTEAFF. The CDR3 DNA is TGTGCCAGCAGCTTTAATTATCAGGTGAACACTGAAGCTTTCTTT.

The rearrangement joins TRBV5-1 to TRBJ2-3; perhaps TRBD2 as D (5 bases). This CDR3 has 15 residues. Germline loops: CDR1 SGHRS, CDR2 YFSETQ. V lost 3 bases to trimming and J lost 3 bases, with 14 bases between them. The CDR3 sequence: CASSSQVGKTDTQYF. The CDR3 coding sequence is TGCGCCAGCAGCTCCCAAGTCGGGAAAACAGATACGCAGTATTTT.

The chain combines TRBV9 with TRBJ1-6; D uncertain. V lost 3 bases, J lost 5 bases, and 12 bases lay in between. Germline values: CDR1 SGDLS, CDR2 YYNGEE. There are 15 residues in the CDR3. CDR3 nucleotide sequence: TGTGCCAGCAGCGCTGGGTGGACCGATAATTCACCCCTCCACTTT. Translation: CASSAGWTDNSPLHF. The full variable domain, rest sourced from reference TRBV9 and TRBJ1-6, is DSGVTQTPKHLITATGQRVTLRCSPRSGDLSVYWYQQSLDQGLQFLIQYYNGEERAKGNILERFSAQQFPDLHSELNLSSLELGDSALYFCASSAGWTDNSPLHFGNGTRLTVT.

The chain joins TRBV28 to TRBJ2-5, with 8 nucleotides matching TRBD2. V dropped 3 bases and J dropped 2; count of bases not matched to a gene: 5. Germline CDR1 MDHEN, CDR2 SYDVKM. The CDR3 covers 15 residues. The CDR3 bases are TGTGCCAGCAGTTTTCTACGGGGGGGGCAAGAGACCCAGTACTTC. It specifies CASSFLRGGQETQYF. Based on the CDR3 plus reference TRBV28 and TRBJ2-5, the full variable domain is DVKVTQSSRYLVKRTGEKVFLECVQDMDHENMFWYRQDPGLGLRLIYFSYDVKMKEKGDIPEGYSVSREKKERFSLILESASTNQTSMYLCASSFLRGGQETQYFGPGTRLLVL.

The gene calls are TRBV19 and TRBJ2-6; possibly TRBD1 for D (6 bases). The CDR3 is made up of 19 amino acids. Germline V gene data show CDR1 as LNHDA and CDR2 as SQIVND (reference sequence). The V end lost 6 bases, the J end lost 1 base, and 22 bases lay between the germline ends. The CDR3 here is CASSVKATRRGSGANVLTF. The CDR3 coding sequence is TGTGCCAGTAGCGTAAAAGCGACCCGAAGGGGGTCTGGGGCCAACGTCCTGACTTTC.

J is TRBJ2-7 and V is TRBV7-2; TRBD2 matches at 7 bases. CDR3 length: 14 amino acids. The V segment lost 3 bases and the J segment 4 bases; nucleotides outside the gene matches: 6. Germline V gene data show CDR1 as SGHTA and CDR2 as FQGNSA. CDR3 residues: CASSLDPGGYEQYF. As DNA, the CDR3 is TGTGCCAGCAGCTTGGACCCGGGGGGTTACGAGCAGTACTTC.

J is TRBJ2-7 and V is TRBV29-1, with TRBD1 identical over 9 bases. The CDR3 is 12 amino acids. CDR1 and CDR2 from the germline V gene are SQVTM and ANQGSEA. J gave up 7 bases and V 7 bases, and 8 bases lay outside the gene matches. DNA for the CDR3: TGCAGCGCCGACAGGGGGAATTCAGAGCAGTACTTC. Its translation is CSADRGNSEQYF.

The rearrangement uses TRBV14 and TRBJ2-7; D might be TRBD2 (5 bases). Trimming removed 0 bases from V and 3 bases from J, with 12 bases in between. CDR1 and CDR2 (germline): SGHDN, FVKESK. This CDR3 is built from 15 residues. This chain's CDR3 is CASSQDPQRFYEQYF. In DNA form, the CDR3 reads TGTGCCAGCAGCCAAGATCCCCAGCGGTTCTACGAGCAGTACTTC.

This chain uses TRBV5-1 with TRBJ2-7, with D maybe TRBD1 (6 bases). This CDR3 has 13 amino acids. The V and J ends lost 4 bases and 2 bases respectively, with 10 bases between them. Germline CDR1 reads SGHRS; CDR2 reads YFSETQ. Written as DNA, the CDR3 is TGCGCCAGCAGCCGGGACACCACCTACGAGCAGTACTTC. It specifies CASSRDTTYEQYF. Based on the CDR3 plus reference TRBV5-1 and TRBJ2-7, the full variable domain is KAGVTQTPRYLIKTRGQQVTLSCSPISGHRSVSWYQQTPGQGLQFLFEYFSETQRNKGNFPGRFSGRQFSNSRSEMNVSTLELGDSALYLCASSRDTTYEQYFGPGTRLTVT.

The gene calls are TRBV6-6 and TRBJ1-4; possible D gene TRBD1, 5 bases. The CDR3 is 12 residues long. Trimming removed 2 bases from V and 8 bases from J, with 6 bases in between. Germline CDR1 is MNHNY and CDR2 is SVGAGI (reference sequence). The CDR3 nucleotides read TGTGCCAGCAGTTACGAGGGGGAAAAACTGTTTTTT. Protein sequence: CASSYEGEKLFF.

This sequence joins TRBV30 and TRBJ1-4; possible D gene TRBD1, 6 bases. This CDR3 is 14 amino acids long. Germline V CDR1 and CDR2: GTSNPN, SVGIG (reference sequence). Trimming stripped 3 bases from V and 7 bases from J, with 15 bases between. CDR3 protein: CAWSIGGGGEKLFF. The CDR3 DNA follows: TGTGCCTGGAGCATCGGGGGAGGGGGTGAAAAACTGTTTTTT.

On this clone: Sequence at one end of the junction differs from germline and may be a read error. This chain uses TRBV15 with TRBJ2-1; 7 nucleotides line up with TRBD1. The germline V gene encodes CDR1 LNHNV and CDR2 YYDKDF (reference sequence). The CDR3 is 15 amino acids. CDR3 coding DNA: TGTGCCACAAGCAGCATGACAGGGTCCTACAATGAGCAGTTCTTC. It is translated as CATSSMTGSYNEQFF.

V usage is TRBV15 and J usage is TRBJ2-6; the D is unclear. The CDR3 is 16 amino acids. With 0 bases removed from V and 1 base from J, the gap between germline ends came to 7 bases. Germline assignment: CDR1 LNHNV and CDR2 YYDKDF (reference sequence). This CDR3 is CATSRDMASGANVLTF. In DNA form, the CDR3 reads TGTGCCACCAGCAGAGATATGGCTTCTGGGGCCAACGTCCTGACTTTC.

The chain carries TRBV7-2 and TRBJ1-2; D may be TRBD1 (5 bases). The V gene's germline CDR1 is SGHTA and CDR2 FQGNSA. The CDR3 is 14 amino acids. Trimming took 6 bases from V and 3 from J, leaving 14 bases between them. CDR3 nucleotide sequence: TGTGCCAGCAGTTCATCCGGGGACCACTATGGCTACACCTTC. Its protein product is CASSSSGDHYGYTF.

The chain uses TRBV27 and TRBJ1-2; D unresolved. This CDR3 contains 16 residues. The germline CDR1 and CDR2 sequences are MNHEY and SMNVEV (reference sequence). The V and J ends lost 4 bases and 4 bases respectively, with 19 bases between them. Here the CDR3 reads CASSSHSGRLGYGYTF. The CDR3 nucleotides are TGTGCCAGCAGTTCCCACTCAGGACGTCTCGGCTATGGCTACACCTTC.

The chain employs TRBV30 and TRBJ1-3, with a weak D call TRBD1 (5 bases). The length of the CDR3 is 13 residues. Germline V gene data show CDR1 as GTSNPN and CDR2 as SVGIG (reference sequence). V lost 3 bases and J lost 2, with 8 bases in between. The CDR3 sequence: CAWSRAAGNTIYF. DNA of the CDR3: TGTGCCTGGAGCAGGGCTGCTGGAAACACCATATATTTT.

The DNA of the CDR3 is TGTGCCTGGAGTGTCAAACGGGGGGGCTACAATGAGCAGTTCTTC. As protein: CAWSVKRGGYNEQFF. The chain employs TRBV30 and TRBJ2-1; 8 nucleotides line up with TRBD2. Germline V gene sequence: CDR1 GTSNPN, CDR2 SVGIG (reference sequence). The V gene end was trimmed by 0 bases and the J gene end by 3 bases; junction bases not matched to a gene: 4. The CDR3 has 15 amino acids.